This TCR beta chain was retrieved from a study of breast tumors, draining lymph nodes, adjacent tissues. Samples came from axillary lymph nodes draining the breast cancer. TCRdb reanalysed the multiplex PCR reads using MiXCR and keeps one entry per CDR3 protein. The table lists 150,000 to 250,000 distinct CDR3 sequences, roughly 31% of them singletons. Ten or more counts support this clonotype. The sequencing sample was made of axillary lymph node tissue. This clonotype was obtained from a female donor with breast cancer. Some clones in this sample may be carry-over from other donors' samples.

CDR3 in amino acids: CASSPLTGAGEQYF. The CDR3 DNA follows: TGTGCCAGCAGCCCATTGACAGGGGCGGGGGAGCAGTACTTC. This chain joins TRBV11-2 and TRBJ2-7; 8 positions match TRBD1. The CDR3 runs 14 residues. V shed 5 bases and J 7 bases; nucleotides not matched to a gene: 10. CDR1 is SGHAT, CDR2 FQNNGV, per germline.